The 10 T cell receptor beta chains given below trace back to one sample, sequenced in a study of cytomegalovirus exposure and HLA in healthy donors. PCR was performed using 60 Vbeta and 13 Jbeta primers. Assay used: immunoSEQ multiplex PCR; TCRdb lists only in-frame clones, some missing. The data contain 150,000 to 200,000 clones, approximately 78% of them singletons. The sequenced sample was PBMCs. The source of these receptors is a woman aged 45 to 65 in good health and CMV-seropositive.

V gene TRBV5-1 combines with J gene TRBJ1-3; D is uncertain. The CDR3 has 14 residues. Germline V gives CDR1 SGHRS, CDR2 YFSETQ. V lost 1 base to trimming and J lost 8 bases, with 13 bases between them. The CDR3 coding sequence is TGCGCCAGCAGCTTGACGGCCGGGTCGGACACCATATATTTT. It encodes CASSLTAGSDTIYF.

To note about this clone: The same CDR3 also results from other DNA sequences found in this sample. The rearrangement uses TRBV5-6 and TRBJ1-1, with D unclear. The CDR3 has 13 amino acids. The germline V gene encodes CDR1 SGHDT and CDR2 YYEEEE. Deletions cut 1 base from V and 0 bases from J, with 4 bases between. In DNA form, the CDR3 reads TGTGCCAGCAGCTTGACAGTGAACACTGAAGCTTTCTTT. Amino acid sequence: CASSLTVNTEAFF.

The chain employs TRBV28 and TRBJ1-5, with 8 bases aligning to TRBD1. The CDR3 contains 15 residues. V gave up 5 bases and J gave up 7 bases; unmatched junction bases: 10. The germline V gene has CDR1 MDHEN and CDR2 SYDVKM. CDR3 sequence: CASSPIDRGGQPQHF. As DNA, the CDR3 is TGTGCCAGCAGTCCCATCGACAGGGGCGGCCAGCCCCAGCATTTT.

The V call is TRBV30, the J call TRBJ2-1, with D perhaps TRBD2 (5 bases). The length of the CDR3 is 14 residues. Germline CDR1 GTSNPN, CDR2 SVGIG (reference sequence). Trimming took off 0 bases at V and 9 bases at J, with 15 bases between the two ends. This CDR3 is CAWSVGGTPSEQFF. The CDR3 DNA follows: TGTGCCTGGAGTGTAGGAGGTACCCCCAGTGAGCAGTTCTTC.

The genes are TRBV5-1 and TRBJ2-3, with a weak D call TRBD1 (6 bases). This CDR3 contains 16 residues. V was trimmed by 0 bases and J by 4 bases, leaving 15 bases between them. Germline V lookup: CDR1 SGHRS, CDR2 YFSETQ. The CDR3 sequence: CASSLESARGADTQYF. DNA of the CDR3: TGCGCCAGCAGCTTGGAGTCTGCCAGGGGTGCAGATACGCAGTATTTT.

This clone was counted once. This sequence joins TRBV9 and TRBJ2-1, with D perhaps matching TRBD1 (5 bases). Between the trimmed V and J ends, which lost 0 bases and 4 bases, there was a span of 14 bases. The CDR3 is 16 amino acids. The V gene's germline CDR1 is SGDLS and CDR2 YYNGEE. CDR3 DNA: TGTGCCAGCAGCGTAGCTGCAGGGATCTCTTACAATGAGCAGTTCTTC. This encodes CASSVAAGISYNEQFF.

CDR3: CASSVQGLADRSETGELFF. In DNA form, the CDR3 reads TGTGCCAGCAGCGTACAGGGGCTGGCAGACCGCTCGGAGACCGGGGAGCTGTTTTTT. This chain joins TRBV9 and TRBJ2-2; a possible D gene is TRBD1 (6 bases). The V end lost 1 base, the J end lost 5 bases, and 24 bases lay between the germline ends. CDR3 length equals 19 residues. Per the germline V gene, CDR1 is SGDLS and CDR2 is YYNGEE.

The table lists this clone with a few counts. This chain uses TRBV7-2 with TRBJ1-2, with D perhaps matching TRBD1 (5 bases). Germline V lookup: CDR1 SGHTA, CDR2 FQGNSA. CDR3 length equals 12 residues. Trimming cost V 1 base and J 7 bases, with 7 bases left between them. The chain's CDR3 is CASSLDRLGYTF. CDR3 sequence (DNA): TGTGCCAGCAGCTTAGACAGGCTTGGCTACACCTTC.

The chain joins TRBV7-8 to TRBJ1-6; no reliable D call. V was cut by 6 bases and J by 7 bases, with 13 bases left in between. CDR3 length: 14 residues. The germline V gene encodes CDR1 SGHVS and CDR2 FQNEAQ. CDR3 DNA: TGTGCCAGCAGTCATCCGGGAAAGAATTCACCCCTCCACTTT. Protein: CASSHPGKNSPLHF.

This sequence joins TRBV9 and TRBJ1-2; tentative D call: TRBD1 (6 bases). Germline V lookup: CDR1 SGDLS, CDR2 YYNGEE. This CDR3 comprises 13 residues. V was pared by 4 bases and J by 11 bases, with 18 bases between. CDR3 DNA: TGTGCCAGCAGCCAGAGGACAGAGTCAGGGTACACCTTC. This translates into CASSQRTESGYTF.